One and the same sample provided the 27 T cell receptor beta chains below, sequenced in a study of control samples from healthy donors and cancer patients. Assay used: immunoSEQ multiplex PCR; TCRdb lists only in-frame clones, some missing. In the table there are some 140,000 clones, roughly 90% of which are singletons. The sequenced sample was blood. Receptor source: a man under 40 in good health.

This chain joins TRBV28 and TRBJ2-3; 10 bases align to TRBD2. V lost 3 bases and J lost 3; bases outside the gene matches: 6. The germline V gene has CDR1 MDHEN and CDR2 SYDVKM. The CDR3 contains 16 residues. CDR3 amino acids: CASSFGGLAFTDTQYF. The CDR3 DNA is TGTGCCAGCAGTTTCGGGGGACTAGCGTTTACAGATACGCAGTATTTT.

This clone was recorded only once. The chain uses TRBV30 and TRBJ1-5, with D possibly being TRBD1 (5 bases). V was pared by 1 base and J by 7 bases, with 11 bases between. CDR1 is GTSNPN, CDR2 SVGIG, per germline (reference sequence). This CDR3 has 13 residues. CDR3 DNA sequence: TGTGCCTGGAGTGATAGGGGCGCACAGCCCCAGCATTTT. Protein sequence: CAWSDRGAQPQHF. Looking up the rest from reference TRBV30 and TRBJ1-5 gives the full variable domain: SQTIHQWPATLVQPVGSPLSLECTVEGTSNPNLYWYRQAAGRGLQLLFYSVGIGQISSEVPQNLSASRPQDRQFILSSKKLLLSDSGFYLCAWSDRGAQPQHFGDGTRLSIL.

This rearrangement joins TRBV6-5 to TRBJ2-1, with TRBD2 matching over 14 bases. Per germline, CDR1 MNHEY and CDR2 SVGAGI. The CDR3 extends over 16 amino acids. V lost 4 bases to trimming and J lost 6 bases; unmatched junction nucleotides: 5. The CDR3 spells CASSSRLAGGPNEQFF. For the CDR3, the DNA is TGTGCCAGCAGTTCCCGACTAGCGGGAGGGCCCAATGAGCAGTTCTTC.

The chain recombines TRBV7-3 with TRBJ2-4; D is ambiguous. This CDR3 contains 14 residues. V was clipped by 5 bases and J by 9 bases, with 17 bases between them. Germline CDR1 and CDR2: SGHTA and FQGTGA. The CDR3 DNA reads as TGTGCCAGCAGCACAGACGGGTTGTACGGCATTCAGTACTTC. Amino acids: CASSTDGLYGIQYF.

The chain combines TRBV11-1 with TRBJ1-1; no firm D call. This CDR3 is 15 amino acids long. V gave up 4 bases and J gave up 1 base, with 13 bases separating them. Germline CDR1 reads SGHAT; CDR2 reads FQDESV (reference sequence). DNA of the CDR3: TGTGCCAGCAGCTCCGCCGGGATTGCGAACACTGAAGCTTTCTTT. Protein sequence: CASSSAGIANTEAFF.

The V and J genes are TRBV12-3 or TRBV12-4 and TRBJ2-1, with 9 bases matching TRBD2. CDR3 size: 13 residues. Germline trimming cut 6 bases from V and 7 bases from J; bases unmatched to any gene: 4. The chain's CDR3 is CASRTSGTNEQFF. CDR3 nucleotides: TGTGCCAGCAGGACTAGCGGTACTAATGAGCAGTTCTTC.

V usage is TRBV5-6 and J usage is TRBJ2-2, with D possibly being TRBD2 (6 bases). In germline, CDR1 is SGHDT, CDR2 YYEEEE. Trimming took off 3 bases at V and 2 bases at J, with 11 bases between the two ends. The CDR3 runs to 15 residues. The CDR3 here is CASSSPGGNTGELFF. Written as DNA, the CDR3 is TGTGCCAGCAGCTCCCCCGGGGGAAACACCGGGGAGCTGTTTTTT.

The chain recombines TRBV6-5 with TRBJ1-5; TRBD1 matches 8 bases. Per germline, CDR1 MNHEY and CDR2 SVGAGI. J was trimmed by 5 bases and V by 6 bases; bases with no gene match: 6. The CDR3 consists of 14 residues. CDR3 DNA sequence: TGTGCCAGCAGAAACGACAGGGGAGATCAGCCCCAGCATTTT. Protein sequence: CASRNDRGDQPQHF.

This chain links TRBV7-8 with TRBJ2-1, with 9 positions matching TRBD2. CDR1 is SGHVS and CDR2 is FQNEAQ in the germline V gene. The CDR3 is 21 amino acids. Trimming cost V 1 base and J 1 base; bases outside gene matches: 17. The CDR3: CASSLGTRGLAGVLSYNEQFF. As DNA, the CDR3 is TGTGCCAGCAGCTTAGGGACCAGGGGCTTAGCGGGGGTGTTGTCCTACAATGAGCAGTTCTTC.

In this sample, this clone turned up a few times. This chain uses TRBV29-1 with TRBJ1-4; no firm D call. Germline V CDR1 and CDR2: SQVTM, ANQGSEA. V was shortened by 4 bases and J by 4 bases, with 7 bases between the two germline ends. This CDR3 contains 12 residues. CDR3 DNA sequence: TGCAGCGTTGTGGCCGTTAATGAAAAACTGTTTTTT. It codes for CSVVAVNEKLFF.

The genes are TRBV27 and TRBJ1-1; D is undetermined. There are 15 residues in the CDR3. CDR1 is MNHEY, CDR2 SMNVEV, per germline (reference sequence). V shed 5 bases and J shed 1 base, with 14 bases lying between them. The CDR3 reads CASSPSGSGNTEAFF. The CDR3, as DNA: TGTGCCAGCAGTCCTTCTGGGAGTGGGAACACTGAAGCTTTCTTT.

This clone has just one count. The chain carries TRBV11-3 and TRBJ2-1; TRBD2 might be the D (6 bases). The CDR3 loop spans 12 amino acids. Germline CDR1 is SGHNT and CDR2 is YENEEA. V was clipped by 5 bases and J by 7 bases, with 9 bases between them. The CDR3 is CASSPGGNEQFF. Here the CDR3 DNA reads TGTGCCAGCAGCCCCGGGGGAAATGAGCAGTTCTTC.

The table lists this clone with a count of one. The chain couples TRBV10-3 to TRBJ1-6; 8 bases are a match to TRBD1. Germline values: CDR1 ENHRY, CDR2 SYGVKD. The CDR3 contains 13 residues. The V and J ends lost 2 bases and 13 bases, in that order; junction bases with no gene match: 4. The CDR3 sequence: CAISENQGAPLHF. In DNA, the CDR3 is TGTGCCATCAGTGAGAATCAGGGGGCTCCCCTCCACTTT.

This sequence joins TRBV10-3 and TRBJ1-5; the D gene is possibly TRBD1 (5 bases). Germline V lookup: CDR1 ENHRY, CDR2 SYGVKD. The CDR3 length is 18 residues. Trimming removed 3 bases from V and 1 base from J, with 19 bases in between. CDR3 bases: TGTGCCATCAGTGAATATGTGGGGCCAACGGGAAGCAATCAGCCCCAGCATTTT. Its protein product is CAISEYVGPTGSNQPQHF.

V gene TRBV7-2 combines with J gene TRBJ1-5; 7 nucleotides match TRBD1. This CDR3 is 15 amino acids long. CDR1 is SGHTA and CDR2 is FQGNSA in the germline V gene. With V trimmed by 4 bases and J by 3 bases, 6 bases remained unmatched. The CDR3: CASSSGTAYNQPQHF. For the CDR3, the DNA is TGTGCCAGCAGCTCCGGGACAGCGTACAATCAGCCCCAGCATTTT.

This clone was observed once. The J gene is TRBJ1-1, the V gene TRBV11-2, with 8 bases lining up with TRBD1. J was trimmed by 0 bases and V by 2 bases; bases with no gene match: 14. Germline CDR1 SGHAT, CDR2 FQNNGV. The CDR3 has 19 residues. This chain's CDR3 is CASSLISLRTGLMNTEAFF. The CDR3 DNA reads as TGTGCCAGCAGCTTAATAAGCCTTAGGACAGGGTTGATGAACACTGAAGCTTTCTTT. Full variable domain (missing parts from reference TRBV11-2 and TRBJ1-1): EAGVAQSPRYKIIEKRQSVAFWCNPISGHATLYWYQQILGQGPKLLIQFQNNGVVDDSQLPKDRFSAERLKGVDSTLKIQPAKLEDSAVYLCASSLISLRTGLMNTEAFFGQGTRLTVV.

This chain uses TRBV28 with TRBJ1-2; maybe TRBD1 (6 bases). Germline values: CDR1 MDHEN, CDR2 SYDVKM. The length of the CDR3 is 15 residues. Deletions cut 7 bases from V and 0 bases from J, with 15 bases between. For the CDR3, the DNA is TGTGCCAGCAAGCTACAGGGACGAACTAACTATGGCTACACCTTC. Protein product: CASKLQGRTNYGYTF.

The chain employs TRBV6-4 and TRBJ2-1; D call uncertain. Germline CDR1 and CDR2: MRHNA and SNTAGT. The CDR3 runs 14 residues. V was cut by 6 bases and J by 8 bases, with 17 bases left in between. The CDR3 sequence: CASSTRPDGDEQFF. CDR3 nucleotide sequence: TGTGCCAGCAGCACTCGTCCCGATGGAGATGAGCAGTTCTTC.

The V call is TRBV11-3, the J call TRBJ2-3; the D gene is possibly TRBD2 (5 bases). Deletions cut 1 base from V and 6 bases from J, with 11 bases between. Germline V lookup: CDR1 SGHNT, CDR2 YENEEA. This CDR3 has 14 residues. The CDR3 region has the DNA TGTGCCAGCAGCTTAGGGCTAGCAGGTGATACGCAGTATTTT. Translated, it gives CASSLGLAGDTQYF.

This sequence joins TRBV6-1 and TRBJ2-7; 8 positions match TRBD1. CDR1 MNHNS and CDR2 SASEGT come from the germline V gene. The trim removed 2 bases at V and 6 bases at J, leaving 6 bases unmatched. CDR3 length equals 14 residues. The CDR3: CASSELQGVIEQYF. In DNA form, the CDR3 reads TGTGCCAGCAGTGAACTACAGGGGGTGATCGAGCAGTACTTC.

This chain joins TRBV28 and TRBJ2-5; D may be TRBD1 (6 bases). The V end lost 3 bases, the J end lost 12 bases, and 11 bases lay between the germline ends. The CDR3 is made up of 11 amino acids. The germline V gene has CDR1 MDHEN and CDR2 SYDVKM. The CDR3 protein is CASSFERQEYF. CDR3 DNA: TGTGCCAGCAGTTTTGAGCGACAGGAGTACTTC.

This sequence joins TRBV6-5 and TRBJ2-1; D is perhaps TRBD2 (5 bases). Trimming left V 7 bases short and J 10 bases short, with 23 bases between. Germline CDR1 is MNHEY and CDR2 is SVGAGI. The CDR3 covers 15 residues. CDR3 DNA sequence: TGTGCCAGCACAGTAACCTTGGATCGCCCGGGGGAGCAGTTCTTC. The encoded protein is CASTVTLDRPGEQFF.

The chain links TRBV5-5 to TRBJ2-3, with 11 positions matching TRBD2. The CDR3 has 19 residues. Losses at the gene ends were 3 bases for V and 4 bases for J; bases not matched to a gene: 16. CDR1 is SGHKS and CDR2 is YYEKEE in the germline V gene (reference sequence). The CDR3 here is CASSSTGTDWGLAADTQYF. The CDR3 region has the DNA TGTGCCAGCAGCTCCACCGGGACAGACTGGGGACTAGCGGCAGATACGCAGTATTTT.

The chain combines TRBV7-2 with TRBJ2-1; 10 bases line up with TRBD2. Germline V lookup: CDR1 SGHTA, CDR2 FQGNSA. With 1 base clipped from V and 6 bases from J, the junction kept 3 bases outside the gene matches. CDR3 length equals 15 residues. Here the CDR3 reads CASSLGLAGVNEQFF. The DNA of the CDR3 is TGTGCCAGCAGCTTAGGTCTAGCGGGAGTCAATGAGCAGTTCTTC.

The V call is TRBV4-2, the J call TRBJ2-1; TRBD2 matches at 15 bases. CDR3 length: 18 residues. After removal of 3 bases from V and 9 bases from J, the junction contained 12 bases not matched to a gene. Germline V gene data show CDR1 as LGHNA and CDR2 as YNFKEQ. CDR3 in amino acids: CASSQDPPGLAGGGEQFF. In nucleotides, the CDR3 is TGTGCCAGCAGCCAGGACCCGCCTGGACTAGCGGGAGGGGGTGAGCAGTTCTTC.

The chain recombines TRBV10-3 with TRBJ2-5; D remains ambiguous. Germline values: CDR1 ENHRY, CDR2 SYGVKD. This CDR3 comprises 11 residues. Trimming pared 6 bases from V and 4 bases from J, leaving 6 bases between. The CDR3 spells CAISVGETQYF. The CDR3 DNA follows: TGTGCCATCAGCGTAGGAGAGACCCAGTACTTC.

The table lists this clone with a count of one. The V call is TRBV25-1, the J call TRBJ1-3; D may be TRBD1 (5 bases). The CDR3 covers 14 residues. Deletions cut 4 bases from V and 6 bases from J, with 13 bases between. Germline-derived CDR1 and CDR2 are MGHDK and SYGVNS. CDR3: CASSGRWGVNTIYF. CDR3 nucleotide sequence: TGTGCCAGCAGTGGGCGGTGGGGCGTAAACACCATATATTTT. The whole variable domain, remainder taken from reference TRBV25-1 and TRBJ1-3, is EADIYQTPRYLVIGTGKKITLECSQTMGHDKMYWYQQDPGMELHLIHYSYGVNSTEKGDLSSESTVSRIRTEHFPLTLESARPSHTSQYLCASSGRWGVNTIYFGEGSWLTVV.